A selection of T cell receptor beta chains follows, all from one sample in a study of a mutant IDH1 vaccine in newly diagnosed glioma. No antigen is known for these receptors. Sequencing used immunoSEQ multiplex PCR; TCRdb keeps in-frame clones, though not all of them. The sample includes tens of thousands of clones, 81% of them seen just once. Here the sequenced sample was PBMCs, taken from a glioma patient whose treatment included an IDH1 peptide vaccine. The receptors originated from a man in his forties with glioma. Each CDR3 is given with its conserved first and last residue.

v_call: TRBV6-6; j_call: TRBJ2-6; cdr3_length: 16; cdr3_aa: CASSIQGHPGANVLTF
v_call: TRBV7-2; j_call: TRBJ2-1; cdr3_length: 15; cdr3_aa: CASSLMGGITDEQFF
v_call: TRBV4-2; j_call: TRBJ2-7; cdr3_length: 16; cdr3_aa: CASSQDNNRGAYEQYF
v_call: TRBV6-1; j_call: TRBJ1-5; cdr3_length: 12; cdr3_aa: CASRPSNQPQHF
v_call: TRBV27; j_call: TRBJ1-6; cdr3_length: 18; cdr3_aa: CASSLLWGLSSYNSPLHF
v_call: TRBV4-3; j_call: TRBJ2-7; cdr3_length: 13; cdr3_aa: CASSQVNSYEQYF
v_call: TRBV10-3; j_call: TRBJ1-1; cdr3_length: 12; cdr3_aa: CAIKPGGTEAFF
v_call: TRBV27; j_call: TRBJ2-5; cdr3_length: 17; cdr3_aa: CASSSLPGRGLEETQYF
v_call: TRBV14; j_call: TRBJ2-3; cdr3_length: 16; cdr3_aa: CASSQVGVSPADTQYF
v_call: TRBV7-2; j_call: TRBJ1-4; cdr3_length: 16; cdr3_aa: CASSLNRGGSNEKLFF
v_call: TRBV28; j_call: TRBJ2-3; cdr3_length: 16; cdr3_aa: CASSPASGRLTDTQYF
v_call: TRBV12-5; j_call: TRBJ2-2; cdr3_length: 15; cdr3_aa: CASGLGQANTGELFF
v_call: TRBV30; j_call: TRBJ2-5; cdr3_length: 15; cdr3_aa: CACESGTPRRETQYF
v_call: TRBV6-5; j_call: TRBJ1-3; cdr3_length: 16; cdr3_aa: CASSLTGQNSGNTIYF
v_call: TRBV4-3; j_call: TRBJ2-3; cdr3_length: 14; cdr3_aa: CASSQGGGADTQYF
v_call: TRBV29-1; j_call: TRBJ2-7; cdr3_length: 13; cdr3_aa: CSVAGTSSYEQYF
v_call: TRBV30; j_call: TRBJ1-5; cdr3_length: 13; cdr3_aa: CAWSEGPYLAQHF
v_call: TRBV30; j_call: TRBJ2-7; cdr3_length: 15; cdr3_aa: CAWRRAGDSSYEQYF
v_call: TRBV14; j_call: TRBJ2-7; cdr3_length: 11; cdr3_aa: CASSLVREQYF
v_call: TRBV5-1; j_call: TRBJ1-1; cdr3_length: 14; cdr3_aa: CASSFDRPNTEAFF
v_call: TRBV2; j_call: TRBJ2-4; cdr3_length: 12; cdr3_aa: CASRASGNIQYF
v_call: TRBV11-1; j_call: TRBJ2-3; cdr3_length: 14; cdr3_aa: CASRRVGKTDTQYF
v_call: TRBV7-2; j_call: TRBJ2-2; cdr3_length: 17; cdr3_aa: CASSLELAGGGTGELFF
v_call: TRBV6-1; j_call: TRBJ2-7; cdr3_length: 13; cdr3_aa: CASSDASNYEQYF
v_call: TRBV7-8; j_call: TRBJ2-3; cdr3_length: 17; cdr3_aa: CASSLGGAGRLLDTQYF
v_call: TRBV11-2; j_call: TRBJ1-4; cdr3_length: 14; cdr3_aa: CASSLARGNEKLFF
v_call: TRBV5-5; j_call: TRBJ2-6; cdr3_length: 14; cdr3_aa: CASSFATGANVLTF
v_call: TRBV5-4; j_call: TRBJ2-1; cdr3_length: 15; cdr3_aa: CASFVGGLPYNEQFF
v_call: TRBV4-3; j_call: TRBJ2-2; cdr3_length: 14; cdr3_aa: CASSQTGGTGELFF
v_call: TRBV5-1; j_call: TRBJ2-5; cdr3_length: 11; cdr3_aa: CASSLEGTQYF
v_call: TRBV19; j_call: TRBJ1-2; cdr3_length: 14; cdr3_aa: CASSTRDTAYGYTF
v_call: TRBV25-1; j_call: TRBJ2-2; cdr3_length: 14; cdr3_aa: CASSDRLNTGELFF
v_call: TRBV10-2; j_call: TRBJ2-1; cdr3_length: 18; cdr3_aa: CASSESSPASTSYNEQFF
v_call: TRBV18; j_call: TRBJ1-3; cdr3_length: 15; cdr3_aa: CASSPPGYSGNTIYF
v_call: TRBV4-1; j_call: TRBJ2-1; cdr3_length: 17; cdr3_aa: CASSQTPASGGPNEQFF
v_call: TRBV19; j_call: TRBJ1-6; cdr3_length: 15; cdr3_aa: CASNSVGTNNSPLHF
v_call: TRBV7-2; j_call: TRBJ2-5; cdr3_length: 12; cdr3_aa: CASSFGGETQYF
v_call: TRBV29-1; j_call: .; cdr3_length: 15; cdr3_aa: CSVRHGTGYSYEQYF
v_call: TRBV28; j_call: .; cdr3_length: 18; cdr3_aa: CASRPLRGTGTSEYEQYF
v_call: TRBV4-1; j_call: TRBJ2-1; cdr3_length: 20; cdr3_aa: CASSLPLTGFGAGDAGVTFF
v_call: TRBV14; j_call: TRBJ2-7; cdr3_length: 14; cdr3_aa: CASSGHQRGNEQYF
v_call: TRBV5-4; j_call: TRBJ2-5; cdr3_length: 11; cdr3_aa: CASRREETQYF
v_call: TRBV21-1; j_call: TRBJ1-4; cdr3_length: 15; cdr3_aa: CASSKGLGKNEKLFF
v_call: TRBV11-2; j_call: TRBJ2-7; cdr3_length: 15; cdr3_aa: CASSLEWVRGSEQYF
v_call: TRBV7-8; j_call: TRBJ1-2; cdr3_length: 16; cdr3_aa: CASSSRSQGATYGYTF
v_call: TRBV18; j_call: TRBJ2-3; cdr3_length: 15; cdr3_aa: CASSPGGGPTDTQYF
v_call: TRBV7-8; j_call: TRBJ2-1; cdr3_length: 17; cdr3_aa: CASSRVRLDRRYNEQFF
v_call: TRBV4-2; j_call: TRBJ2-1; cdr3_length: 15; cdr3_aa: CASSQARDPRNEQFF
v_call: TRBV9; j_call: TRBJ2-5; cdr3_length: 14; cdr3_aa: CASSGGLSGETQYF
v_call: TRBV7-2; j_call: TRBJ1-1; cdr3_length: 14; cdr3_aa: CASSLYGTSPEAFF
v_call: TRBV30; j_call: TRBJ2-1; cdr3_length: 14; cdr3_aa: CASSGLAGYNEQFF
v_call: TRBV2; j_call: TRBJ2-1; cdr3_length: 14; cdr3_aa: CASRRTSGVNEQFF
v_call: TRBV29-1; j_call: TRBJ1-2; cdr3_length: 13; cdr3_aa: CSVPGQGNYGYTF
v_call: TRBV5-4; j_call: TRBJ2-3; cdr3_length: 15; cdr3_aa: CASSLAAGGTDTQYF
v_call: TRBV5-6; j_call: TRBJ2-3; cdr3_length: 17; cdr3_aa: CASSSGLAGVSTDTQYF
v_call: TRBV5-1; j_call: TRBJ2-7; cdr3_length: 15; cdr3_aa: CASSLAPGQGYEQYF
v_call: TRBV5-1; j_call: TRBJ2-7; cdr3_length: 14; cdr3_aa: CASSSTGSPYEQYF